This paragraph covers one T cell receptor beta chain sequence. In its sample, this clonotype was seen a few times. Its cognate antigen has yet to be identified. Per-nucleotide qualities are absent, and no much larger clonotype sits a single base away. The TCR beta CDR3 regions were amplified from the RNA transcripts. The first round of RT-PCR for the TCR CDR3 was performed with the HTBI primer set and the Qiagen OneStep RT-PCR kit. The libraries were constructed in a second round of multiplex PCR and then size-selected and purified. Sequencing of the libraries was done on an Illumina HiSeq2000 using paired-end 100 bp reads. The paper's data handling went like this. SOAPnuke was used to process the raw data, with reads discarded if the reads contained adapters or uncalled bases, had a mean Phred below 15, or lacked an exact constant-primer or identifier match. High-quality paired reads were merged using COPE v1.2.5, and each unique nucleotide sequence was defined as a clonotype. Clonotypes were aligned to IMGT TRBV, TRBD and TRBJ reference segments using MiTCR v1.1. Analysis was restricted to V-J combinations with a frequency above 0.0001, which covered approximately 99% of repertoires. The TCS score was defined as F50 (clonal expansion) divided by E x V (chaos), with BLOSUM62-based TCRdist calculated between CDR3 peptides within each V-J. Welch's t-statistics and random forest reduced approximately 520 V-J features to roughly 13, which were used in a naive Bayes classifier (R e1071). TCRdb ran its own pipeline on the public reads, namely fastp trimming at Q25 and MiXCR clone calling, and kept in-frame beta chains. A single entry per CDR3 protein holds the most common genes and DNA from its merged rows. Clone size and V and J calls follow TCRdb, not the original study. In all, the sample holds approximately 400,000 distinct CDR3 sequences, and roughly 15% of those were seen once. Of the sample, less than 20% is held by the ten largest clones.

Ophthalmopathy patients had moderately to severely active disease, Clinical Activity Score of at least 3, NOSPECS grade of at least 4, and duration under 3 months. The study excluded patients with uncontrolled infections, other autoimmune diseases, pregnancy or lactation. Clinical symptoms, serum thyroxine and TRAb, thyroid ultrasound, and orbital computed tomography formed the basis for the diagnoses. PBMCs were separated from approximately 10 ml of fresh peripheral blood using Ficoll-Paque density gradient centrifugation. Total RNA was extracted with Trizol reagent, and quality was checked on an Agilent 2100 Bioanalyzer. As encoded in the germline V gene, CDR1 is SGDLS while CDR2 is YYNGEE. A distance of 16 bases separates the germline ends of V and J, which lose 0 bases and 0 bases respectively. From its cysteine to its phenylalanine, the CDR3 spans 18 amino acids. Of all the DNA, just the CDR3 is kept, 54 bases in frame from base 1.

The data derive from a study of T cells in Graves' hyperthyroidism and ophthalmopathy (dated by TCRdb to 2018 to 2020). For the study in its entirety: Peripheral blood was collected at initial diagnosis, before any treatment. The 90 to 100 discovery patients were randomly split 7:3 into training and test sets. TCR Vbeta CDR3 sequencing of 135 peripheral blood samples (over 40 ophthalmopathy, 75 or so hyperthyroidism and approximately 17 progressor patients) is reported in the paper. Once sampling was done, hyperthyroidism patients were given methimazole at a starting dose of 30 mg daily, whereas ophthalmopathy patients were given high-dose intravenous methylprednisolone. To identify TCR V-J signatures that set the groups apart, the researchers used a discovery cohort of approximately 98 patients, made up of 40 to 45 with Graves' ophthalmopathy and some 56 with stable Graves' hyperthyroidism. The study also compared thyroid tissue and blood T-cell repertoires from more than 5 Graves' hyperthyroidism patients. Prospective prediction of ophthalmopathy was tested in an independent validation cohort consisting of under 20 hyperthyroidism patients and approximately 16 patients who later progressed to ophthalmopathy.

Study-level results and caveats: A model built on a 13 V-J signature distinguished ophthalmopathy from stable hyperthyroidism, reaching about 88% sensitivity and 81.08% specificity in cross-validation and 80%/75% in testing. In validation, progression to ophthalmopathy was predicted by the model with almost 71% sensitivity and 72.22% specificity, a median of roughly 6.4 months before onset. Most expanded thyroid clonotypes (frequency above 0.001) were also found in blood, which suggests that blood repertoires may mirror thyroid immune responses. No statistical method was used to fix the sample size in advance, and group allocation was not hidden from the investigators.

The chain is assembled from TRBV9 and TRBJ1-3; TRBD1 is a possible D gene, resting on 5 matching bases. Sample: blood. The sequence was collected from a woman in her twenties or thirties with Graves' ophthalmopathy. The sequenced DNA is TGTGCCAGCAGCGTAGATCCCCATCAGGGCGACTCTGGAAACACCATATATTTT. It is translated as CASSVDPHQGDSGNTIYF. Reference TRBV9 and TRBJ1-3 proteins supply the regions before and after the CDR3; the full variable domain is: DSGVTQTPKHLITATGQRVTLRCSPRSGDLSVYWYQQSLDQGLQFLIQYYNGEERAKGNILERFSAQQFPDLHSELNLSSLELGDSALYFCASSVDPHQGDSGNTIYFGEGSWLTVV.